The rows below give T cell receptor beta chains drawn from one sample of a study of Ad26.COV2.S vaccination and SARS-CoV-2 variants. The method was immunoSEQ multiplex PCR; TCRdb's version includes in-frame clones alone and lacks a portion of them. Of about 680,000 clones listed, roughly 90% are singletons. Sequenced material: peripheral blood, taken in a trial of Ad26.COV2.S vaccine versus placebo. Receptors originate from a person between 18 and 59 years old who received the Ad26.COV2.S COVID-19 vaccine or a placebo. Each CDR3 is given with its conserved first and last residue. The order of the fields is CDR3 DNA, CDR3 protein, J gene, D gene, V gene, clone size. A D gene is named only where the DNA matches it firmly. Rows give clone size only sometimes, using once, few, many, or a class for an expanded clone.

DNA: TGTGCCAGCAGTTACTCGACTCCCGGTGAGCAGTACTTC
CDR3: CASSYSTPGEQYF
J: TRBJ2-7
D: -
V: TRBV6-5
size: -

DNA: TGTGCCTGGAGTGGGCAAGGGCAGCCCCAGCATTTT
CDR3: CAWSGQGQPQHF
J: TRBJ1-5
D: -
V: TRBV30
size: -

DNA: TGTGCCTCCGGGATGGGAGAGCAGTACTTC
CDR3: CASGMGEQYF
J: TRBJ2-7
D: -
V: TRBV30
size: -

DNA: TGTGCCAGCAGCCCAGGACTAGCGGGAGCTTCCGGGGCCAACGTCCTGACTTTC
CDR3: CASSPGLAGASGANVLTF
J: TRBJ2-6
D: TRBD2
V: TRBV3-1/TRBV3-2
size: once

DNA: TGTGCCAGTAGCCGACTAGCGGGGGGCACGTACAATGAGCAGTTCTTC
CDR3: CASSRLAGGTYNEQFF
J: TRBJ2-1
D: TRBD2
V: TRBV19
size: -

DNA: TGTGCCAGCTCACCACCGAAGAGCTATGGCTACACCTTC
CDR3: CASSPPKSYGYTF
J: TRBJ1-2
D: -
V: TRBV18
size: -

DNA: TGTGCCAGCAGCTCCACGGGGAACACTGAAGCTTTCTTT
CDR3: CASSSTGNTEAFF
J: TRBJ1-1
D: -
V: TRBV7-3
size: -

DNA: TGTGCCAGCAGCCTAGAGGCAGGGGGTCCTTTAACTAATGAAAAACTGTTTTTT
CDR3: CASSLEAGGPLTNEKLFF
J: TRBJ1-4
D: TRBD1
V: TRBV27
size: -

DNA: TGCGCCAGCAGCTTGGAGGCCCCAGATACGCAGTATTTT
CDR3: CASSLEAPDTQYF
J: TRBJ2-3
D: -
V: TRBV5-1
size: once

DNA: TGTGCCAGCAGCCAAGTCTTATTTGGGGATGACTATGGCTACACCTTC
CDR3: CASSQVLFGDDYGYTF
J: TRBJ1-2
D: -
V: TRBV4-2
size: once

DNA: TGTGCCAGCAGCGTTCTAGGCAGTGAGCAGTTCTTC
CDR3: CASSVLGSEQFF
J: TRBJ2-1
D: -
V: TRBV6-5
size: -

DNA: TGTGCCAGCTCTAACTACAGGGGAGAAGAAAAACTGTTTTTT
CDR3: CASSNYRGEEKLFF
J: TRBJ1-4
D: TRBD1
V: TRBV18
size: -

DNA: TGTGCCAGCAGCCAAGAGGGAGGGGGCCCCTACAATGAGCAGTTCTTC
CDR3: CASSQEGGGPYNEQFF
J: TRBJ2-1
D: -
V: TRBV3-1/TRBV3-2
size: -

DNA: TGTGCCAGCAGCCCACAGGGGGCAAGGGAAAAACTGTTTTTT
CDR3: CASSPQGAREKLFF
J: TRBJ1-4
D: TRBD1
V: TRBV7-9
size: -

DNA: TGTGCCAGCACCCTTGGTTACAATGAGCAGTTCTTC
CDR3: CASTLGYNEQFF
J: TRBJ2-1
D: -
V: TRBV5-6
size: -

DNA: TGTGCCAGCTCACCACTCGCCACGAACACTGAAGCTTTCTTT
CDR3: CASSPLATNTEAFF
J: TRBJ1-1
D: -
V: TRBV18
size: -

DNA: TGTGCCAGCAGCCTCGGGACACCTTCCGCACCCCTCCACTTT
CDR3: CASSLGTPSAPLHF
J: TRBJ1-6
D: -
V: TRBV5-6
size: -

DNA: TGTGCCAGCAGCGGAGGCGTATGGGACACCGGGGAGCTGTTTTTT
CDR3: CASSGGVWDTGELFF
J: TRBJ2-2
D: -
V: TRBV7-8
size: -

DNA: TGTGCCAGCTCACCATGGGAGGGGACGGTGAACACCGGGGAGCTGTTTTTT
CDR3: CASSPWEGTVNTGELFF
J: TRBJ2-2
D: TRBD2
V: TRBV18
size: -

DNA: TGCGCCAGCAGCTTGGAGGCACGTCAAGAGACCCAGTACTTC
CDR3: CASSLEARQETQYF
J: TRBJ2-5
D: -
V: TRBV5-1
size: -

DNA: TGTGCCAGTAGCCCCGGGGACAGGGGGCTTTCCGATGGCTACACCTTC
CDR3: CASSPGDRGLSDGYTF
J: TRBJ1-2
D: TRBD1
V: TRBV19
size: -

DNA: TGTGCCAGCAGTTACTGGGGGCAAAATGAAAAACTGTTTTTT
CDR3: CASSYWGQNEKLFF
J: TRBJ1-4
D: -
V: TRBV6-2/TRBV6-3
size: -

DNA: TGTGCCTGGAGTAGGGGACAGGGGAAGGAAAAACTGTTTTTT
CDR3: CAWSRGQGKEKLFF
J: TRBJ1-4
D: TRBD1
V: TRBV30
size: few

DNA: TGTGCCATCAGTGAGTATTACGAGCAGTACTTC
CDR3: CAISEYYEQYF
J: TRBJ2-7
D: -
V: TRBV10-3
size: once

DNA: TGTGCCACCAGCCCAGACAGGTTACCCTACGAGCAGTACTTC
CDR3: CATSPDRLPYEQYF
J: TRBJ2-7
D: -
V: TRBV24-1
size: -

DNA: TGTGCCAGCAGCCAAGATTCGGGCACACACAATGAGCAGTTCTTC
CDR3: CASSQDSGTHNEQFF
J: TRBJ2-1
D: -
V: TRBV3-1/TRBV3-2
size: -

DNA: TGTGCCAGCAGTTCTCCGGGACAGACAACCTACGAGCAGTACTTC
CDR3: CASSSPGQTTYEQYF
J: TRBJ2-7
D: TRBD1
V: TRBV6-5
size: few

DNA: TGTGCCTGGAGTCGTCAGGACTCCTACGAGCAGTACTTC
CDR3: CAWSRQDSYEQYF
J: TRBJ2-7
D: -
V: TRBV30
size: -

DNA: TGTGCCAGCAGCGTAGACCCAGGGAAAGGGAACTATGGCTACACCTTC
CDR3: CASSVDPGKGNYGYTF
J: TRBJ1-2
D: -
V: TRBV9
size: once

DNA: TGTGCCAGCAGCTTGGCAGGGACTGGGGCCAACGTCCTGACTTTC
CDR3: CASSLAGTGANVLTF
J: TRBJ2-6
D: -
V: TRBV7-8
size: -

DNA: TGCGCCAGCAGCGTTACCGGTGGGGGGAGTCAGCCCCAGCATTTT
CDR3: CASSVTGGGSQPQHF
J: TRBJ1-5
D: -
V: TRBV5-1
size: -

DNA: TGTGCCAGCAGTTCGGGACAGGGGACCTACGAGCAGTACTTC
CDR3: CASSSGQGTYEQYF
J: TRBJ2-7
D: TRBD1
V: TRBV6-5
size: -

DNA: TGTGCCAGCAGCTCCTCCGGGGGGTTGGACACCGGGGAGCTGTTTTTT
CDR3: CASSSSGGLDTGELFF
J: TRBJ2-2
D: TRBD2
V: TRBV7-3
size: -

DNA: TGCAGCCCGGGGACTGAACCTCTTTTTAGCAATCAGCCCCAGCATTTT
CDR3: CSPGTEPLFSNQPQHF
J: TRBJ1-5
D: -
V: TRBV29-1
size: -

DNA: TGTGCCAGCTCACCGCGACAGCTCCAAGAGACCCAGTACTTC
CDR3: CASSPRQLQETQYF
J: TRBJ2-5
D: -
V: TRBV18
size: -

DNA: TGTGCCAGCAGCCAAGTAGCGAAGCGGGAATGGTACACCGGGGAGCTGTTTTTT
CDR3: CASSQVAKREWYTGELFF
J: TRBJ2-2
D: TRBD2
V: TRBV3-1/TRBV3-2
size: -

DNA: TGTGCCAGCAGTGAAGCGCGGGACAGGGCCTACGAGCAGTACTTC
CDR3: CASSEARDRAYEQYF
J: TRBJ2-7
D: TRBD1
V: TRBV2
size: -

DNA: TGTGCCAGCAGCTTAGACTATGGGACGGCAGATACGCAGTATTTT
CDR3: CASSLDYGTADTQYF
J: TRBJ2-3
D: -
V: TRBV7-6
size: -

DNA: TGTGCCATCAGTGAACGGGGAGTCATGAACACTGAAGCTTTCTTT
CDR3: CAISERGVMNTEAFF
J: TRBJ1-1
D: -
V: TRBV10-3
size: -

DNA: TGTGCCAGCAGTGAACAACAGGGAGGGGACTCTGGAAACACCATATATTTT
CDR3: CASSEQQGGDSGNTIYF
J: TRBJ1-3
D: -
V: TRBV25-1
size: -

DNA: TGCGCCAGCAGCTTGACTAGCGGCGAATACAATGAGCAGTTCTTC
CDR3: CASSLTSGEYNEQFF
J: TRBJ2-1
D: TRBD2
V: TRBV5-1
size: -

DNA: TGTGCCAGCAGCTTAAGGGAGTTCACCTACAATGAGCAGTTCTTC
CDR3: CASSLREFTYNEQFF
J: TRBJ2-1
D: -
V: TRBV7-2
size: -

DNA: TGTGCCAGTAGTATTAGCTCAGGGCATCAGCCCCAGCATTTT
CDR3: CASSISSGHQPQHF
J: TRBJ1-5
D: -
V: TRBV19
size: -

DNA: TGCGCCAGCAGCCCCGGACAGTACTACGAGCAGTACTTC
CDR3: CASSPGQYYEQYF
J: TRBJ2-7
D: -
V: TRBV5-1
size: -

DNA: TGTGCCAGCAGCTTGGGGGCGGATAATTCACCCCTCCACTTT
CDR3: CASSLGADNSPLHF
J: TRBJ1-6
D: -
V: TRBV5-8
size: -

DNA: TGCGCCAGCAGCTTGGACCCAGGGTTTTCCCTCGCTTTCTTT
CDR3: CASSLDPGFSLAFF
J: TRBJ1-1
D: -
V: TRBV5-1
size: few

DNA: TGTGCGACGGGACCCCCCTACGAGCAGTACTTC
CDR3: CATGPPYEQYF
J: TRBJ2-7
D: -
V: TRBV6-5
size: -